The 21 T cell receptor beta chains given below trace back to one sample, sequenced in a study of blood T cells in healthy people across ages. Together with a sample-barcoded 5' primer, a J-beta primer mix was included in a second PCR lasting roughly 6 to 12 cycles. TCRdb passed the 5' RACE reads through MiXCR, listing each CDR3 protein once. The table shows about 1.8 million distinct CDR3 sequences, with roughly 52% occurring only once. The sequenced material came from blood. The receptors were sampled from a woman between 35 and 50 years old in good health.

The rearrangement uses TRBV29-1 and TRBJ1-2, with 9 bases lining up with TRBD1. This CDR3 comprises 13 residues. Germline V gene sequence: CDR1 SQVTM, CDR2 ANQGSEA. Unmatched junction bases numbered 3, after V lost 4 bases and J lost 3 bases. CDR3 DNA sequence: TGCAGCGTTGGGGACAGGGATGACTATGGCTACACCTTC. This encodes CSVGDRDDYGYTF.

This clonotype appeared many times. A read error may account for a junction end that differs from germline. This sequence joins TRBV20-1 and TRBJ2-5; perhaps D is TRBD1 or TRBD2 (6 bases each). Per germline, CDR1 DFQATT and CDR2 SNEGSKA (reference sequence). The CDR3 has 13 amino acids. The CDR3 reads CSARGGYQETQYF. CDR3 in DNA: TGCAGTGCAAGAGGGGGGTACCAAGAGACCCAGTACTTC.

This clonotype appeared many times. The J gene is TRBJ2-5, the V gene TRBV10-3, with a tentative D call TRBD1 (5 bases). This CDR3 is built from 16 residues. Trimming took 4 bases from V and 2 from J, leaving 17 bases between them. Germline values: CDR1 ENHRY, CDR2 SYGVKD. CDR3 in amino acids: CAISGGTGGNQETQYF. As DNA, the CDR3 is TGTGCCATCAGTGGAGGTACAGGTGGGAATCAAGAGACCCAGTACTTC.

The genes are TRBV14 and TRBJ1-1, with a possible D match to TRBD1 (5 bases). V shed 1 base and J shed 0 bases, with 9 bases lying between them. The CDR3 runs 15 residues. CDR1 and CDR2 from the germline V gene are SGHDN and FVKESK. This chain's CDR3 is CASSQVKGLNTEAFF. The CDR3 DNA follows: TGTGCCAGCAGCCAAGTCAAGGGACTGAACACTGAAGCTTTCTTT. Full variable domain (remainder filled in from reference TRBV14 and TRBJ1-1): EAGVTQFPSHSVIEKGQTVTLRCDPISGHDNLYWYRRVMGKEIKFLLHFVKESKQDESGMPNNRFLAERTGGTYSTLKVQPAELEDSGVYFCASSQVKGLNTEAFFGQGTRLTVV.

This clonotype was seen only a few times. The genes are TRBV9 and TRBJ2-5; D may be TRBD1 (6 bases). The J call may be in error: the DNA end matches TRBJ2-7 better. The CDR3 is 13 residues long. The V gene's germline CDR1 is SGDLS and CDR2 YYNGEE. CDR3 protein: CASSGGHRGEQYF. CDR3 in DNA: TGTGCCAGCAGCGGGGGACACCGAGGCGAGCAGTACTTC.

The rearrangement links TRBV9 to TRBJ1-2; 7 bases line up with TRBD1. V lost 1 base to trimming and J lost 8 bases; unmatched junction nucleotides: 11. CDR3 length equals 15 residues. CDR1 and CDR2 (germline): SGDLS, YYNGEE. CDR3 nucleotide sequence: TGTGCCAGCAGCGTATCGGGACAGACATATCGAGGCTACACCTTC. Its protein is CASSVSGQTYRGYTF.

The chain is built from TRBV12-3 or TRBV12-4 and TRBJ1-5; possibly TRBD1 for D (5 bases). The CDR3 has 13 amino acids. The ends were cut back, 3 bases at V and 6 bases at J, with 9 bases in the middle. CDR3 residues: CASSFGGSQPQHF. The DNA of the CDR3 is TGTGCCAGCAGTTTCGGGGGAAGTCAGCCCCAGCATTTT.

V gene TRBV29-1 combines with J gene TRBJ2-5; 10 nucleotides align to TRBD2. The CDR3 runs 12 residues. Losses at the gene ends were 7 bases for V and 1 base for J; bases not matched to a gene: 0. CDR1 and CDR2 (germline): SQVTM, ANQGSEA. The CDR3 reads CSGTSGQETQYF. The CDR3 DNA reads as TGCAGCGGGACTAGCGGCCAAGAGACCCAGTACTTC.

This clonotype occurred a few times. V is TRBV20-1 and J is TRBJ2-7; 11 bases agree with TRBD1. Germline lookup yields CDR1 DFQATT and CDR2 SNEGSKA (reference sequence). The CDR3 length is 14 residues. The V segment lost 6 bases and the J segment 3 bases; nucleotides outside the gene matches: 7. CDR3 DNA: TGCAGTGCCGAGCCCGGGACAGGGGGCTACGAGCAGTACTTC. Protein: CSAEPGTGGYEQYF.

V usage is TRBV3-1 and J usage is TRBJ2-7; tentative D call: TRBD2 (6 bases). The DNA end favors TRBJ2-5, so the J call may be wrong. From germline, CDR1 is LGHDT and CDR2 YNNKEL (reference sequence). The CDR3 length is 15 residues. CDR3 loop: CASSQETAGFGTQYF. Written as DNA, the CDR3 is TGTGCCAGCAGCCAAGAGACGGCGGGGTTCGGGACCCAGTACTTC.

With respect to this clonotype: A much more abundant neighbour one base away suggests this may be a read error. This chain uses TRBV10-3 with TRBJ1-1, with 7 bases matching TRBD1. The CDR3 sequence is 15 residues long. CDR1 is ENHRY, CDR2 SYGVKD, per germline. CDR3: CAFSEEQGTNTEAFF. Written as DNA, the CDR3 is TGTGCCTTCAGTGAGGAACAGGGGACGAACACTGAAGCTTTCTTT.

The CDR3 protein is CASSLGYGGRSDTQYF. The CDR3 bases are TGCGCCAGCAGCTTGGGTTACGGGGGGCGCTCCGATACGCAGTATTTT. The chain combines TRBV5-1 with TRBJ2-3; D possibly corresponds to TRBD2 (7 bases). Per germline, CDR1 SGHRS and CDR2 YFSETQ. Trimming took off 0 bases at V and 6 bases at J, with 17 bases between the two ends. This CDR3 contains 16 residues. The full variable domain, rest sourced from reference TRBV5-1 and TRBJ2-3, is KAGVTQTPRYLIKTRGQQVTLSCSPISGHRSVSWYQQTPGQGLQFLFEYFSETQRNKGNFPGRFSGRQFSNSRSEMNVSTLELGDSALYLCASSLGYGGRSDTQYFGPGTRLTVL.

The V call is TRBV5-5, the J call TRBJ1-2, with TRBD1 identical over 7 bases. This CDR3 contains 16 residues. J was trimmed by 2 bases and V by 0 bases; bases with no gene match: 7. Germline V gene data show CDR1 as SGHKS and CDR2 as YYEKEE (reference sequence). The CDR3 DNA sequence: TGTGCCAGCAGCTTGGAGGGGGCAGGGCCGAACTATGGCTACACCTTC. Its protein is CASSLEGAGPNYGYTF.

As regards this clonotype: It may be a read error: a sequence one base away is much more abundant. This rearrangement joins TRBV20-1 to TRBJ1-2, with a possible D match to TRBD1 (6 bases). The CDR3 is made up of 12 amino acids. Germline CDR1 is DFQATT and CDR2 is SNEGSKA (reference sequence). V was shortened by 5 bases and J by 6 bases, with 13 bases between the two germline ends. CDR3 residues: CSAPDRFHGYTF. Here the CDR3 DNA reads TGCAGTGCTCCCGACAGGTTCCATGGCTACACCTTC.

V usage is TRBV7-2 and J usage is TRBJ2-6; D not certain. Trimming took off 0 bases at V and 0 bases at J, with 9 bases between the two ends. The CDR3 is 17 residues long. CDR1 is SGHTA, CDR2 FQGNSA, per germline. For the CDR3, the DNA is TGTGCCAGCAGCTTAGCCCCCCTGATCTCTGGGGCCAACGTCCTGACTTTC. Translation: CASSLAPLISGANVLTF.

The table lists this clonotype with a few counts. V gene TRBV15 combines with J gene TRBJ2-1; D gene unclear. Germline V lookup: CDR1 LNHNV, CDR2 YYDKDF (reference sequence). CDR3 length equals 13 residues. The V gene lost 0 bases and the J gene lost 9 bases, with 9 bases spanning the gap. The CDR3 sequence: CATSRDRIFEQFF. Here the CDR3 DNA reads TGTGCCACCAGCAGAGATCGGATCTTTGAGCAGTTCTTC. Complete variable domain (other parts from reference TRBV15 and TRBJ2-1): DAMVIQNPRYQVTQFGKPVTLSCSQTLNHNVMYWYQQKSSQAPKLLFHYYDKDFNNEADTPDNFQSRRPNTSFCFLDIRSPGLGDTAMYLCATSRDRIFEQFFGPGTRLTVL.

As DNA, the CDR3 is TGCAGTGCTAGAGCGGGACCGGTGGCCCAGTACTTC. Translating gives CSARAGPVAQYF. The chain employs TRBV20-1 and TRBJ2-5, with D perhaps given as TRBD1 or TRBD2 (5 bases each). The V end lost 1 base, the J end lost 9 bases, and 12 bases lay between the germline ends. CDR3 length: 12 residues. Germline assignment: CDR1 DFQATT and CDR2 SNEGSKA (reference sequence).

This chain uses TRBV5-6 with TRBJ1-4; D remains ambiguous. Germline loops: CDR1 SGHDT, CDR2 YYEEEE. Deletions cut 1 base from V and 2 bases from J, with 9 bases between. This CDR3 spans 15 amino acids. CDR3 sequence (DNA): TGTGCCAGCAGCTTGTATCCGAGCACTAATGAAAAACTGTTTTTT. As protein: CASSLYPSTNEKLFF.

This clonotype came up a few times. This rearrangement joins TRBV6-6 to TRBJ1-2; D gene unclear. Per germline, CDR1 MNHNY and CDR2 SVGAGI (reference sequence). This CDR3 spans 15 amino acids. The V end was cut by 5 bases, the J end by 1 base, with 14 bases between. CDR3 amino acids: CASSSQPQVNYGYTF. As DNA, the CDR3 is TGTGCCAGCAGTAGTCAACCTCAGGTTAACTATGGCTACACCTTC.

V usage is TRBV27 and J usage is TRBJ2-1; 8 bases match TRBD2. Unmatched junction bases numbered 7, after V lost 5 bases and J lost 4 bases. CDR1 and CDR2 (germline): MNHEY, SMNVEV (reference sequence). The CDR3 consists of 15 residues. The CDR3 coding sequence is TGTGCCAGCAGTCAGGGACTAGAGACATACAATGAGCAGTTCTTC. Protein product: CASSQGLETYNEQFF.

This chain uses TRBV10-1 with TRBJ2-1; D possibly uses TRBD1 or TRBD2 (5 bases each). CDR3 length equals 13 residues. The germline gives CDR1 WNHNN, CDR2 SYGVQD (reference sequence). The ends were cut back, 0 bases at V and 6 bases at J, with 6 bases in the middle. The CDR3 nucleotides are TGCGCCAGCAGTGAGTCGGGGACCAATGAGCAGTTCTTC. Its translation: CASSESGTNEQFF.